The 10 T cell receptor beta chains below come from one sample, sequenced in a study of breast tumors, draining lymph nodes, adjacent tissues (dated by TCRdb to the mid-2010s). Lymph node samples were obtained from the axillary draining lymph nodes of breast cancer patients. Libraries were made using multiplex PCR. The sequencer was an Illumina HiSeq 2000. The public reads were quality trimmed at Q25 with fastp and then assembled into clones with MiXCR by TCRdb, keeping productive beta chains. CDR3 protein sequences are deduplicated, and each keeps its most common genes and DNA. In this sample the table shows some 150,000 distinct CDR3 sequences, around 35% of which occur a single time. The ten biggest clones cover 3% to 4.5% of the sample. Sequencing was carried out using axillary lymph node tissue. Every receptor here comes from a female donor with breast cancer. Some clones in this sample may be carry-over from other donors' samples.

The V and J genes are TRBV2 and TRBJ2-6; D is unclear. This CDR3 is built from 12 residues. Germline CDR1 is SNHLY and CDR2 is FYNNEI. V lost 8 bases and J 0 bases, leaving 2 bases between the germline ends. The CDR3 protein is CASHSGANVLTF. CDR3 bases: TGTGCCAGCCACTCTGGGGCCAACGTCCTGACTTTC.

As concerns this clonotype: A clone one base away is much larger, so this may be a read error. This sequence joins TRBV11-3 and TRBJ2-2; D is perhaps TRBD1 (5 bases). Germline V CDR1 and CDR2: SGHNT, YENEEA. Trimming left V 5 bases short and J 4 bases short, with 14 bases between. CDR3 length: 15 amino acids. The CDR3 spells CASSKGAQTTGELFF. For the CDR3, the DNA is TGTGCCAGCAGCAAAGGGGCCCAGACCACCGGGGAGCTGTTTTTT.

In its sample, this clonotype was seen many times. This sequence joins TRBV30 and TRBJ2-3; no clear D. The ends were cut back, 2 bases at V and 1 base at J, with 4 bases in the middle. Germline values: CDR1 GTSNPN, CDR2 SVGIG (reference sequence). The CDR3 is 12 residues long. The CDR3 DNA follows: TGTGCCTGGAGTACGGGCACAGATACGCAGTATTTT. Translation: CAWSTGTDTQYF.

The chain links TRBV28 to TRBJ1-6; a weak D match, TRBD1 (5 bases). Germline values: CDR1 MDHEN, CDR2 SYDVKM. The CDR3 extends over 19 amino acids. Trimming pared 6 bases from V and 3 bases from J, leaving 24 bases between. The CDR3 sequence is CASSRSETVPAFYNSPLHF. The CDR3 DNA is TGTGCCAGCAGCCGCTCAGAGACAGTCCCCGCGTTCTATAATTCACCCCTCCACTTT.

In its sample, this clonotype was seen many times. The rearrangement joins TRBV7-9 to TRBJ2-1; 8 bases map to TRBD2. This CDR3 is 14 amino acids long. Germline V gene sequence: CDR1 SEHNR, CDR2 FQNEAQ (reference sequence). The ends lost 3 bases at V and 4 bases at J; junction bases unmatched: 2. This CDR3 is CASSFTSGYNEQFF. DNA for the CDR3: TGTGCCAGCAGCTTTACTAGCGGTTACAATGAGCAGTTCTTC.

There are many counts of this clonotype. The J gene is TRBJ1-4, the V gene TRBV11-2; TRBD1 matches 7 bases. The germline CDR1 and CDR2 sequences are SGHAT and FQNNGV. The CDR3 extends over 14 amino acids. J was trimmed by 0 bases and V by 6 bases; bases with no gene match: 1. CDR3 residues: CASSQGATNEKLFF. The CDR3 coding sequence is TGTGCCAGCAGTCAGGGGGCAACTAATGAAAAACTGTTTTTT.

This clonotype came up many times. The chain recombines TRBV28 with TRBJ2-3, with TRBD1 identical over 7 bases. There are 17 residues in the CDR3. CDR1 and CDR2 (germline): MDHEN, SYDVKM. The ends lost 2 bases at V and 0 bases at J; junction bases unmatched: 8. The CDR3 region has the DNA TGTGCCAGCAGTTTAGGTTCAGGGACAGTTAGCACAGATACGCAGTATTTT. This encodes CASSLGSGTVSTDTQYF. The whole variable domain, remainder taken from reference TRBV28 and TRBJ2-3, is DVKVTQSSRYLVKRTGEKVFLECVQDMDHENMFWYRQDPGLGLRLIYFSYDVKMKEKGDIPEGYSVSREKKERFSLILESASTNQTSMYLCASSLGSGTVSTDTQYFGPGTRLTVL.

This clonotype was seen at least ten times. The J gene is TRBJ2-1, the V gene TRBV7-2, with D possibly being TRBD2 (5 bases). Germline V gives CDR1 SGHTA, CDR2 FQGNSA. The CDR3 runs to 15 residues. V lost 1 base, J lost 5 bases, and 12 bases lay in between. This CDR3 reads CASSLEAAQHNEQFF. DNA for the CDR3: TGTGCCAGCAGCTTAGAAGCGGCCCAACACAATGAGCAGTTCTTC.

At least ten counts were recorded for this clonotype. The V and J genes are TRBV12-3 or TRBV12-4 and TRBJ1-2; 9 positions agree with TRBD1. CDR3 length equals 15 residues. The trim removed 2 bases at V and 4 bases at J, leaving 5 bases unmatched. The CDR3 DNA follows: TGTGCCAGCAGTTTATCACAGGGGGCGGGCTATGGCTACACCTTC. It translates to CASSLSQGAGYGYTF.

In this sample, this clonotype turned up many times. The chain employs TRBV19 and TRBJ1-4; 8 nucleotides align to TRBD1. There are 14 residues in the CDR3. V gave up 8 bases and J gave up 8 bases; unmatched junction bases: 10. The germline CDR1 and CDR2 sequences are LNHDA and SQIVND (reference sequence). CDR3 protein: CASQTRGQGEKLFF. CDR3 nucleotides: TGTGCCAGTCAGACCAGGGGGCAGGGCGAAAAACTGTTTTTT.